This T cell receptor (beta chain) was captured by sequencing in a study of cytomegalovirus exposure and HLA in healthy donors. Overall study context: Sequencing of about 200 million T cells in an earlier analysis found some 100 million unique TCR beta sequences.

On this clone itself: Its target is not known.

Looked up from germline, CDR1 is KGHSH and CDR2 is LQKENI. The V gene lost 6 bases and the J gene lost 13 bases, with 18 bases spanning the gap. The CDR3 loop spans 12 amino acids. Study-level findings and limits: Immune exposure information available was restricted to CMV serostatus. Confirmation in vitro established that a few CMV-associated chains were specific for CMV antigens. For presence/absence analyses, sequencing depth was assumed to be roughly uniform across donors.

A multiplex PCR was run with 60 Vbeta primers and 13 Jbeta primers. Generated by immunoSEQ multiplex PCR, the TCRdb table keeps only in-frame clones and is missing some. The data hold about 120,000 clones, with over 70% observed a single time. This sequence joins TRBV18 and TRBJ1-2; D gene uncertain. This TCR derives from a woman aged 18-30 years in good health and CMV-seronegative. The sample was PBMCs. The CDR3 here is CASSHQKMELTF. In nucleotides, the CDR3 is TGTGCCAGCTCTCACCAGAAAATGGAGCTCACCTTC.